This note documents a single T cell receptor beta chain sequence. The antigen remains unidentified. Documented treatment: approximately 9-day PBMC culture with coronavirus spike peptide pools or control peptides (ViraFEST assay). ViraFEST enlarged antigen-specific T cell populations with peptide pools and afterwards sequenced TCRs. The germline V gene encodes CDR1 MNHEY and CDR2 SMNVEV (reference sequence). V dropped 0 bases and J dropped 4 bases, with 15 bases sitting between them. The CDR3 contains 16 residues. The Oncomine TCR Beta short-read assay sequenced DNA from cultured CD4+ T cells. TCRdb re-called the PCR reads with MiXCR, one entry per CDR3 protein. The sample yields more than 9,500 distinct CDR3 sequences, approximately 60% seen once. The entry originates in a study of vaccination and CD4 T cells after COVID-19. The wider study: A median of roughly 72 days (range 14 to 241) separated dose two from the taking of post-vaccine samples.

Overall study findings and caveats: Median SARS-CoV-2-reactive clonotype numbers rose nonsignificantly, about 20 to 38.

This clonotype was sampled from a human donor who had recovered from COVID-19. This rearrangement joins TRBV27 to TRBJ1-2; D is unclear. What was sequenced was CD4+ T cells from blood, cultured in vitro. The CDR3: CASSLSVPPTAYGYTF. The CDR3 region has the DNA TGTGCCAGCAGTTTATCTGTACCCCCCACCGCCTATGGCTACACCTTC.